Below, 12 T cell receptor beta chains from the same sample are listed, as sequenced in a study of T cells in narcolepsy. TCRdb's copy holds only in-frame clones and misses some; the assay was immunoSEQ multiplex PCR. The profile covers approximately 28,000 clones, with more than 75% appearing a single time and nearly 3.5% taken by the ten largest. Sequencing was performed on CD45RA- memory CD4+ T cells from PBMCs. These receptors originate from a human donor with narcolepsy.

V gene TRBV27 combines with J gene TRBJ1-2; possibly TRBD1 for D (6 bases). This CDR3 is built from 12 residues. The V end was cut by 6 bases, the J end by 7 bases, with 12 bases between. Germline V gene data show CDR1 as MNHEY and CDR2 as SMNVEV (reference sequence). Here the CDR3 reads CASRSRGSGYTF. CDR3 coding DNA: TGTGCCAGCAGGTCCAGGGGAAGTGGCTACACCTTC.

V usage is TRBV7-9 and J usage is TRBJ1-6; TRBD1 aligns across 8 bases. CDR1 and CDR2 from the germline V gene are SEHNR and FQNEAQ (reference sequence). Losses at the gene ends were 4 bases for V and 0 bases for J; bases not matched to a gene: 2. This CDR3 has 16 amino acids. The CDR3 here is CASSYTGGSYNSPLHF. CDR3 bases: TGTGCCAGCAGCTATACAGGGGGCTCCTATAATTCACCCCTCCACTTT.

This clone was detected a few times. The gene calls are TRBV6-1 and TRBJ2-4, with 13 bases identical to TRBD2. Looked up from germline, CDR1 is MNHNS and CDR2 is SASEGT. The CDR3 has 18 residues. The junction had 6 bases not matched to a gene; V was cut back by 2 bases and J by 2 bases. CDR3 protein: CASSESTSGGASKNIQYF. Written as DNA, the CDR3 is TGTGCCAGCAGTGAAAGTACTAGCGGGGGGGCCTCCAAAAACATTCAGTACTTC.

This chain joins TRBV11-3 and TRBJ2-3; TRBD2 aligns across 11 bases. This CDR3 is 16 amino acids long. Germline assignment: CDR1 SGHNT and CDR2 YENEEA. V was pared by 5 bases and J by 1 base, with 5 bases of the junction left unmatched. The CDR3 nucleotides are TGTGCCAGCAGCCCCGGGACTAGCGGACGCACAGATACGCAGTATTTT. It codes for CASSPGTSGRTDTQYF. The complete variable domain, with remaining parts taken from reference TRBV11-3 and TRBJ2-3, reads EAGVVQSPRYKIIEKKQPVAFWCNPISGHNTLYWYLQNLGQGPELLIRYENEEAVDDSQLPKDRFSAERLKGVDSTLKIQPAELGDSAVYLCASSPGTSGRTDTQYFGPGTRLTVL.

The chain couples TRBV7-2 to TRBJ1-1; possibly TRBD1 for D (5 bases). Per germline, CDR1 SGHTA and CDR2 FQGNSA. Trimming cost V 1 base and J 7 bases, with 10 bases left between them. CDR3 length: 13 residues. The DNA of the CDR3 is TGTGCCAGCAGCTTAGGACAGATCTTTGAAGCTTTCTTT. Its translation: CASSLGQIFEAFF. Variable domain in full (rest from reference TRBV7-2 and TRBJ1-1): GAGVSQSPSNKVTEKGKDVELRCDPISGHTALYWYRQSLGQGLEFLIYFQGNSAPDKSGLPSDRFSAERTGGSVSTLTIQRTQQEDSAVYLCASSLGQIFEAFFGQGTRLTVV.

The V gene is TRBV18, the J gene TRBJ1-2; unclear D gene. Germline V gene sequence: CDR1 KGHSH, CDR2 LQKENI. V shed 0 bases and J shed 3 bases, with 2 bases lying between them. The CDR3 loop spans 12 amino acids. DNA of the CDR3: TGTGCCAGCTCACCACCGGACTATGGCTACACCTTC. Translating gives CASSPPDYGYTF.

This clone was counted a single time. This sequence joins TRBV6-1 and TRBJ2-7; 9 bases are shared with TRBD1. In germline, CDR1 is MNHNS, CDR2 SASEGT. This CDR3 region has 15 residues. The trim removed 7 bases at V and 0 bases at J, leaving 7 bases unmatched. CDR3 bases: TGTGCCAGCATCTTAGACAGGGGGAGCTCCTACGAGCAGTACTTC. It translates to CASILDRGSSYEQYF.

The CDR3 DNA reads as TGCGCCAGCAGCCGCACCGGACTAGCGGGGGGGGTTACAGATACGCAGTATTTT. Translating it yields CASSRTGLAGGVTDTQYF. The J gene is TRBJ2-3, the V gene TRBV4-1; 15 bases agree with TRBD2. CDR3 size: 18 residues. After removal of 4 bases from V and 3 bases from J, the junction contained 8 bases not matched to a gene. The germline gives CDR1 MGHRA, CDR2 YSYEKL.

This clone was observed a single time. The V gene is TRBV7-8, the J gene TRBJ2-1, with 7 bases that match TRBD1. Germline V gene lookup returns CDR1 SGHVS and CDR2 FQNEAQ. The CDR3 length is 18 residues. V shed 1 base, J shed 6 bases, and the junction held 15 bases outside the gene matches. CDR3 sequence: CASSLGAVRTGAGNEQFF. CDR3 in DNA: TGTGCCAGCAGCTTAGGGGCCGTACGGACAGGTGCCGGCAATGAGCAGTTCTTC. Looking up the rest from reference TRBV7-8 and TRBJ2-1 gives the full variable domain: GAGVSQSPRYKVAKRGQDVALRCDPISGHVSLFWYQQALGQGPEFLTYFQNEAQLDKSGLPSDRFFAERPEGSVSTLKIQRTQQEDSAVYLCASSLGAVRTGAGNEQFFGPGTRLTVL.

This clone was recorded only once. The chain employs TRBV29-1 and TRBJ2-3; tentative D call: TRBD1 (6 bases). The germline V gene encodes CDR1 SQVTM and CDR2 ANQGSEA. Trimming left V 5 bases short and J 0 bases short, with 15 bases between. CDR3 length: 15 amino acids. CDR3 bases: TGCAGCGTTCTAGAAACAGGGAGAAGCACAGATACGCAGTATTTT. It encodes CSVLETGRSTDTQYF.

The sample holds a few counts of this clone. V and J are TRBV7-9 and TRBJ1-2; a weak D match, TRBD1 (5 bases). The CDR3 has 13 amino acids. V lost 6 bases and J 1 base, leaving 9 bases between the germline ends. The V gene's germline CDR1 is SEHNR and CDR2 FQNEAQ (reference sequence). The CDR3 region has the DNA TGTGCCAGCAGACCAGGGTTTAACTATGGCTACACCTTC. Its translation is CASRPGFNYGYTF.

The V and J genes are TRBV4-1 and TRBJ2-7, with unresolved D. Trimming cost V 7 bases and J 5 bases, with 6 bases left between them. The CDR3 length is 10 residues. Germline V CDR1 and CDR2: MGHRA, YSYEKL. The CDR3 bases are TGCGCCAGCACCGCCGACGAGCAGTACTTC. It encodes CASTADEQYF.